This T cell receptor beta chain was identified in a study of CD8 T cells in Susac syndrome. The wider study: Among the Susac syndrome patients sequenced, roughly six had active disease and 8 or 9 were in remission. Patients with Susac syndrome were therapy-naive, taking corticosteroids, with some also receiving intravenous immunoglobulin, or taking intravenous immunoglobulin alone at the time their blood was drawn.

The CDR3 has 15 residues. V gave up 4 bases and J gave up 1 base; unmatched junction bases: 5. Germline lookup yields CDR1 SGHNT and CDR2 YYREEE (reference sequence). RNA in amounts of about 0.5 to 1 ug was reverse transcribed with random hexamers. TCRdb ran MiXCR on the immunoSEQ multiplex PCR reads and lists one entry per CDR3 protein. The data show approximately 190,000 distinct CDR3 sequences, with under 97% seen just once and 0.075% to 0.1% held by the top ten. This clonotype originated in a human donor with Susac syndrome. The source material was CD4+ T cells from PBMCs. The chain links TRBV5-4 to TRBJ1-1; 9 positions agree with TRBD1. The CDR3 reads CASSPRTGENTEAFF. DNA for the CDR3: TGTGCCAGCAGCCCCCGGACAGGGGAGAACACTGAAGCTTTCTTT.